Listed below are T cell receptor beta chains from one sample, sequenced in a study of T cell responses to AZD1222 COVID-19 vaccine. Libraries were prepared by immunoSEQ multiplex PCR; TCRdb keeps only in-frame clonotypes and omits some of them. The sample contains 100,000 or so clones, around 84% of which appear only once. This specimen was peripheral blood, taken on day 0 of AZD1222 vaccination. Source of these receptors: an adult in good health. The CDR3 runs from the conserved cysteine through the conserved F or W. The D gene is left open where the match is weak. For some rows the clone size is stated as once, few or many, or as a class when expanded; others skip it.

. TRBJ1-1 TRBV7-2 . 13 CASSSPQLTEAFF TGTGCCAGCAGCTCCCCACAGCTCACTGAAGCTTTCTTT
few TRBJ1-2 TRBV30 . 13 CAWSVAGQGGYTF TGTGCCTGGAGTGTCGCCGGCCAGGGGGGCTACACCTTC
. TRBJ2-3 TRBV7-3 TRBD2 16 CASSRTSGTAADTQYF TGTGCCAGCAGCCGGACTAGCGGAACTGCGGCAGATACGCAGTATTTT
once TRBJ1-2 TRBV6-2/TRBV6-3 . 13 CASSYVGAWGYTF TGTGCCAGCAGTTACGTCGGGGCGTGGGGCTACACCTTC
. TRBJ1-1 TRBV28 . 12 CASTTGGTEAFF TGTGCCAGCACCACTGGGGGAACTGAAGCTTTCTTT
. TRBJ2-1 TRBV2 TRBD1 11 CASSVQGSQFF TGTGCCAGCAGTGTACAGGGGTCCCAGTTCTTC
. TRBJ2-7 TRBV18 . 13 CASSPGAFYEQYF TGTGCCAGCTCACCTGGGGCCTTCTACGAGCAGTACTTC
. TRBJ1-1 TRBV28 . 11 CASSPNTEAFF TGTGCCAGCAGCCCCAACACTGAAGCTTTCTTT
. TRBJ1-2 TRBV25-1 TRBD1 13 CASSKGGNYGYTF TGTGCCAGCAGTAAAGGGGGCAACTATGGCTACACCTTC
. TRBJ2-2 TRBV27 . 15 CASSLVGRVEGELFF TGTGCCAGCAGTTTAGTTGGCAGGGTTGAAGGGGAGCTGTTTTTT
once TRBJ2-1 TRBV29-1 . 11 CTTERGYEQFF TGCACCACGGAACGGGGTTATGAGCAGTTCTTC
. TRBJ1-5 TRBV5-6 TRBD1 14 CASRGQGHNQPQHF TGTGCCAGCAGGGGACAGGGACACAATCAGCCCCAGCATTTT
. TRBJ2-6 TRBV5-1 . 16 CASSLGQGPGANVLTF TGCGCCAGCAGCTTGGGCCAGGGTCCTGGGGCCAACGTCCTGACTTTC
few TRBJ2-1 TRBV19 . 16 CASSISGSLGMNEQFF TGTGCCAGTAGTATCTCGGGCAGTTTGGGGATGAATGAGCAGTTCTTC
. TRBJ1-2 TRBV28 . 14 CASIHPDRDYGYTF TGTGCCAGCATCCACCCGGACAGAGACTATGGCTACACCTTC
. TRBJ1-6 TRBV18 . 15 CASSPLGDYNSPLHF TGTGCCAGCTCACCGCTTGGTGACTATAATTCACCCCTCCACTTT
. TRBJ2-1 TRBV3-1/TRBV3-2 TRBD2 16 CASSKERERQGNEQFF TGTGCCAGCAGTAAAGAGCGGGAGCGCCAGGGCAATGAGCAGTTCTTC
. TRBJ2-1 TRBV18 TRBD2 14 CASSSASGSNEQFF TGTGCCAGCTCGTCGGCTAGCGGGAGCAATGAGCAGTTCTTC
. TRBJ1-5 TRBV7-9 . 12 CASSWDNQPQHF TGTGCCAGCAGCTGGGATAATCAGCCCCAGCATTTT
. TRBJ1-2 TRBV10-3 TRBD1 14 CAIKYTGGAHGYTF TGTGCCATCAAATACACAGGGGGCGCGCATGGCTACACCTTC
. TRBJ1-6 TRBV7-2 . 14 CASSLGQTNSPLHF TGTGCCAGCAGCCTAGGACAGACAAATTCACCCCTCCACTTT
. TRBJ2-1 TRBV6-6 TRBD2 16 CASTHSSGTLYNEQFF TGTGCCAGCACTCATTCTAGCGGGACACTCTACAATGAGCAGTTCTTC
. TRBJ2-5 TRBV7-7 TRBD2 16 CASSLGLADPQETQYF TGTGCCAGCAGCTTAGGTCTAGCGGATCCCCAGGAGACCCAGTACTTC
. TRBJ1-1 TRBV3-1/TRBV3-2 . 17 CASSPPRVSPLYGEAFF TGTGCCAGCAGCCCCCCCCGGGTTTCCCCTTTGTACGGAGAAGCTTTCTTT
. TRBJ1-4 TRBV6-5 . 13 CASQRAFNEKLFF TGTGCCAGCCAGAGAGCTTTTAATGAAAAACTGTTTTTT
. TRBJ1-3 TRBV5-3 . 14 CARRDGISGNTIYF TGTGCCAGAAGAGACGGAATCTCTGGAAACACCATATATTTT